The 21 T cell receptor beta chains below were found in one sample sequenced in a study of blood T cell repertoires in COVID-19. TCRdb keeps only in-frame clones here, not all; method: immunoSEQ multiplex PCR. The data show 25,000 to 30,000 clones, approximately 79% seen once. Input material: peripheral blood. The receptor source for this set is a boy aged 2 to 10 with active or convalescent COVID-19.

This clone has only one observation. V is TRBV19 and J is TRBJ2-7, with TRBD2 as a possible D gene (7 bases). The CDR3 extends over 13 amino acids. Germline loops: CDR1 LNHDA, CDR2 SQIVND (reference sequence). Trimming took 10 bases from V and 4 from J, leaving 17 bases between them. The CDR3 bases are TGTGCCACGTTAACAGGGAGGGAATACGAGCAGTACGTC. It is translated as CATLTGREYEQYV.

The V and J genes are TRBV6-1 and TRBJ2-7; tentative D call: TRBD1 (5 bases). Looked up from germline, CDR1 is MNHNS and CDR2 is SASEGT. V lost 3 bases, J lost 5 bases, and 11 bases lay in between. This CDR3 has 13 residues. CDR3 loop: CASSDRVRHEQYV. The CDR3 bases are TGTGCCAGCAGTGACAGGGTGAGACACGAGCAGTACGTC.

This chain joins TRBV18 and TRBJ1-2, with 8 bases that match TRBD1. The CDR3 is 15 amino acids. Trimming cost V 6 bases and J 1 base; bases outside gene matches: 7. The germline CDR1 and CDR2 sequences are KGHSH and LQKENI. The CDR3 is CASSRGPDFNYGYTF. Written as DNA, the CDR3 is TGTGCCAGCTCCAGGGGGCCGGATTTTAACTATGGCTACACCTTC.

The chain combines TRBV29-1 with TRBJ2-7; 7 bases align to TRBD1. The ends lost 1 base at V and 5 bases at J; junction bases unmatched: 8. The germline V gene has CDR1 SQVTM and CDR2 ANQGSEA. The CDR3 loop spans 14 amino acids. This CDR3 is CSVEGQGVRNEQYF. As DNA, the CDR3 is TGCAGCGTTGAAGGACAGGGAGTAAGGAACGAGCAGTACTTC.

This clone was observed a single time. The chain has TRBV13 and TRBJ2-3; D not certain. The V and J ends lost 3 bases and 9 bases respectively, with 7 bases between them. Germline CDR1 PRHDT, CDR2 FYEKMQ (reference sequence). This CDR3 has 11 residues. The CDR3 region has the DNA TGTGCCAGCAGCTTCATGAGCACGCAGTATTTT. Protein: CASSFMSTQYF.

The V gene is TRBV12-5, the J gene TRBJ1-2; D ambiguous. V lost 0 bases and J 3 bases, leaving 20 bases between the germline ends. The CDR3 runs to 18 residues. CDR1 is LGHNT and CDR2 is FRNRAP in the germline V gene. Here the CDR3 reads CASGLVQRGRANDYGYTF. The CDR3 DNA reads TGTGCTAGTGGTTTGGTACAACGGGGAAGGGCTAATGACTATGGCTACACCTTC.

This clone has a single count. The V call is TRBV28, the J call TRBJ2-1; D ambiguous. This CDR3 has 16 residues. Trimming took 7 bases from V and 0 from J, leaving 16 bases between them. The germline CDR1 and CDR2 sequences are MDHEN and SYDVKM. CDR3 DNA: TGTGCCAGCAAAAAACGAGCTATCAACTCCTACAATGAGCAGTTCTTC. Translating gives CASKKRAINSYNEQFF.

The CDR3 loop is CASSKVAGTRYYNEQFF. The CDR3 DNA is TGCGCCAGCAGCAAGGTAGCCGGGACTAGGTACTACAATGAGCAGTTCTTC. This sequence joins TRBV5-1 and TRBJ2-1, with 8 bases fitting TRBD2. From germline, CDR1 is SGHRS and CDR2 YFSETQ. The junction had 12 bases not matched to a gene; V was cut back by 4 bases and J by 3 bases. The CDR3 runs 17 residues.

This clone was picked up one time. This chain uses TRBV14 with TRBJ2-7, with D uncertain. Deletions cut 3 bases from V and 3 bases from J, with 3 bases between. Germline CDR1 is SGHDN and CDR2 is FVKESK. This CDR3 has 11 residues. DNA of the CDR3: TGTGCCAGCAGCCACAACTACGAGCAGTACTTC. This codes for CASSHNYEQYF.

V is TRBV6-1 and J is TRBJ1-1; D perhaps matches TRBD1 (5 bases). CDR1 is MNHNS and CDR2 is SASEGT in the germline V gene. V lost 2 bases to trimming and J lost 10 bases, with 23 bases between them. CDR3 length: 16 amino acids. For the CDR3, the DNA is TGTGCCAGCAGTGAAAAGTCTCTGGGCAGGGTAGGGCGAGCTTTCTTT. Amino acid sequence: CASSEKSLGRVGRAFF.

The rearrangement joins TRBV30 to TRBJ1-5; no firm D call. The V gene's germline CDR1 is GTSNPN and CDR2 SVGIG (reference sequence). Deletions cut 5 bases from V and 9 bases from J, with 17 bases between. This CDR3 is built from 13 residues. DNA of the CDR3: TGTGCCTGGGGGGTGGACTCCCAATTGCCCCAGCATTTT. Protein: CAWGVDSQLPQHF.

J is TRBJ2-1 and V is TRBV4-3, with D possibly matching TRBD2 (6 bases). Germline V lookup: CDR1 LGHNA, CDR2 YSLEER. The CDR3 has 15 amino acids. Trimming cost V 1 base and J 4 bases, with 11 bases left between them. CDR3 amino acids: CASSQGGMGYNEQFF. The CDR3 region has the DNA TGCGCCAGCAGCCAAGGCGGGATGGGTTACAATGAGCAGTTCTTC.

The gene calls are TRBV19 and TRBJ2-3; D is possibly TRBD2 (6 bases). Trimming left V 8 bases short and J 1 base short, with 10 bases between. Germline V lookup: CDR1 LNHDA, CDR2 SQIVND (reference sequence). CDR3 size: 13 residues. The DNA for the CDR3 is TGTGCCAGTCGGAGGAGGGGCACAGATACGCAGTATTTT. Amino acids: CASRRRGTDTQYF.

In DNA, the CDR3 is TGTGCCAGCAGCCCCGGACAGGGGAGGAGAGAGACCCAGTACTTC. Translating gives CASSPGQGRRETQYF. The rearrangement links TRBV14 to TRBJ2-5; TRBD1 matches 9 bases. With 4 bases clipped from V and 4 bases from J, the junction kept 7 bases outside the gene matches. The CDR3 runs 15 residues. Germline-derived CDR1 and CDR2 are SGHDN and FVKESK.

The chain is built from TRBV3-1 (or the pseudogene TRBV3-2) and TRBJ2-3; perhaps TRBD1 as D (6 bases). Trimming pared 8 bases from V and 2 bases from J, leaving 17 bases between. The CDR3 consists of 15 residues. Germline lookup yields CDR1 LGHDT and CDR2 YNNKEL (reference sequence). CDR3 nucleotide sequence: TGTGCCAGCTCGGACTTCAGGGGCACCACAGATACGCAGTATTTT. Residues: CASSDFRGTTDTQYF.

The V and J genes are TRBV19 and TRBJ1-1; 9 nucleotides match TRBD1. The CDR3 covers 15 residues. The germline V gene encodes CDR1 LNHDA and CDR2 SQIVND (reference sequence). Losses at the gene ends were 5 bases for V and 3 bases for J; bases not matched to a gene: 7. Written as DNA, the CDR3 is TGTGCCAGTAGTCCTACAGGGGGCGGGTACACTGAAGCTTTCTTT. It encodes CASSPTGGGYTEAFF.

This sequence joins TRBV2 and TRBJ2-1; 9 nucleotides line up with TRBD2. Germline values: CDR1 SNHLY, CDR2 FYNNEI. V lost 2 bases and J lost 3; bases outside the gene matches: 2. This CDR3 has 15 amino acids. CDR3 loop: CASSELAGNYNEQFF. As DNA, the CDR3 is TGTGCCAGCAGTGAACTAGCGGGAAACTACAATGAGCAGTTCTTC.

The chain is built from TRBV11-2 and TRBJ2-5, with 10 bases identical to TRBD1. The CDR3 has 16 residues. Germline-derived CDR1 and CDR2 are SGHAT and FQNNGV. V lost 5 bases, J lost 5 bases, and 11 bases stayed unmatched. CDR3 nucleotide sequence: TGTGCCAGCAGCCTGACAGACAGGGGGCTGGTGGAGACCCAGTACTTC. This translates into CASSLTDRGLVETQYF.

This chain uses TRBV28 with TRBJ1-2, with D possibly matching TRBD1 (5 bases). Germline loops: CDR1 MDHEN, CDR2 SYDVKM. V lost 11 bases, J lost 3 bases, and 13 bases lay in between. The CDR3 sequence is 12 residues long. The CDR3 nucleotides read TGTGCCCACGGGGGAGGGGACTATGGCTACACCTTC. It codes for CAHGGGDYGYTF.

This chain connects TRBV28 to TRBJ2-2; TRBD2 matches 9 bases. Per germline, CDR1 MDHEN and CDR2 SYDVKM. This CDR3 has 15 amino acids. V lost 10 bases to trimming and J lost 6 bases; unmatched junction nucleotides: 12. The CDR3 region has the DNA TGTGCCACCTTTCGCGGGAGGGCCGGGGCCGGGGAGCTGTTTTTT. This translates into CATFRGRAGAGELFF.

The chain uses TRBV28 and TRBJ2-2, with D perhaps matching TRBD1 (5 bases). There are 16 residues in the CDR3. Germline V CDR1 and CDR2: MDHEN, SYDVKM. V lost 3 bases to trimming and J lost 6 bases, with 17 bases between them. The DNA of the CDR3 is TGTGCCAGCAGTTTTCAGGGATGGGATTACGCCGGGGAGCTGTTTTTT. Its translation is CASSFQGWDYAGELFF.